Each of the 27 T cell receptor beta chains below was sequenced from the same sample in a study of OX40 agonist ivuxolimab in advanced cancers. The protocol was immunoSEQ multiplex PCR, while the TCRdb copy is restricted to in-frame clones and leaves out a portion. The data show about 75,000 clones, 70% to 90% seen once. This specimen was CD4+ or CD8+ T cells sorted from blood, taken in a trial of the OX40 agonist ivuxolimab. Every receptor here comes from an adult with an advanced solid tumor such as melanoma, head and neck, liver or kidney cancer.

The V and J genes are TRBV28 and TRBJ1-1; 7 bases are shared with TRBD1. This CDR3 spans 15 amino acids. The germline V gene encodes CDR1 MDHEN and CDR2 SYDVKM. J lost 0 bases, V lost 1 base, and 2 bases had no gene match. The CDR3 sequence is CASSLSGQLNTEAFF. In DNA form, the CDR3 reads TGTGCCAGCAGTTTATCGGGACAGCTGAACACTGAAGCTTTCTTT.

CDR3 DNA: TGTGCCAGTAGTCTGAGGACAGACCCATTGGGAGAGACCCAGTACTTC. This encodes CASSLRTDPLGETQYF. This chain uses TRBV19 with TRBJ2-5; a possible D gene is TRBD1 (6 bases). The CDR3 totals 16 residues. Germline assignment: CDR1 LNHDA and CDR2 SQIVND (reference sequence). Trimming removed 5 bases at V and 4 bases at J, with 20 bases between.

This sequence joins TRBV7-2 and TRBJ2-5; no clear D. Germline V lookup: CDR1 SGHTA, CDR2 FQGNSA. V was cut by 3 bases and J by 0 bases, with 5 bases left in between. This CDR3 has 13 residues. In DNA form, the CDR3 reads TGTGCCAGCAGCTTCGGCAACCAAGAGACCCAGTACTTC. Amino acids: CASSFGNQETQYF.

V and J are TRBV5-1 and TRBJ2-2; 10 positions agree with TRBD2. Trimming removed 3 bases from V and 4 bases from J; junction bases left unmatched: 6. The CDR3 sequence is 16 residues long. In germline, CDR1 is SGHRS, CDR2 YFSETQ. CDR3 sequence: CASSSQAGGGTGELFF. CDR3 coding DNA: TGCGCCAGCAGCTCACAAGCGGGAGGGGGCACCGGGGAGCTGTTTTTT. The complete variable domain, with remaining parts taken from reference TRBV5-1 and TRBJ2-2, reads KAGVTQTPRYLIKTRGQQVTLSCSPISGHRSVSWYQQTPGQGLQFLFEYFSETQRNKGNFPGRFSGRQFSNSRSEMNVSTLELGDSALYLCASSSQAGGGTGELFFGEGSRLTVL.

The rearrangement uses TRBV29-1 and TRBJ2-1; TRBD2 aligns across 10 bases. The germline gives CDR1 SQVTM, CDR2 ANQGSEA. This CDR3 region has 14 residues. J lost 1 base, V lost 6 bases, and 3 bases had no gene match. The CDR3 DNA follows: TGCAGCGTGCTAGCGGGAGCTTCCTACAATGAGCAGTTCTTC. Amino acid sequence: CSVLAGASYNEQFF.

This clone was counted only a few times. The chain recombines TRBV7-9 with TRBJ1-4; D uncertain. Trimming stripped 5 bases from V and 0 bases from J, with 16 bases between. CDR3 size: 17 residues. The V gene's germline CDR1 is SEHNR and CDR2 FQNEAQ (reference sequence). DNA for the CDR3: TGTGCCAGCAGCCGTCGTGGAGGGTATGCAACTAATGAAAAACTGTTTTTT. It specifies CASSRRGGYATNEKLFF.

V gene TRBV15 combines with J gene TRBJ2-7; TRBD2 aligns across 7 bases. The CDR3 length is 17 residues. V shed 4 bases and J 5 bases; nucleotides not matched to a gene: 17. Germline V gene data show CDR1 as LNHNV and CDR2 as YYDKDF (reference sequence). The CDR3 DNA follows: TGTGCCACCAGCAAAGACCTCGGGGAGGGGAATAGAAACGAGCAGTACTTC. Translated, it gives CATSKDLGEGNRNEQYF.

This clone was observed a few times. J is TRBJ2-7 and V is TRBV6-6, with unresolved D. The V and J ends lost 6 bases and 5 bases respectively, with 14 bases between them. The CDR3 covers 13 residues. Per the germline V gene, CDR1 is MNHNY and CDR2 is SVGAGI (reference sequence). The CDR3 protein is CASSPRPWNEQYF. In DNA form, the CDR3 reads TGTGCCAGCAGCCCTAGACCGTGGAACGAGCAGTACTTC.

The gene calls are TRBV4-1 and TRBJ2-1; weak D call: TRBD2 (6 bases). The CDR3 is made up of 17 amino acids. The V gene's germline CDR1 is MGHRA and CDR2 YSYEKL. Trimming took off 3 bases at V and 1 base at J, with 16 bases between the two ends. The CDR3 loop is CASSHPFVGGSYNEQFF. Written as DNA, the CDR3 is TGCGCCAGCAGCCACCCCTTTGTGGGGGGTTCCTACAATGAGCAGTTCTTC.

The J gene is TRBJ2-1, the V gene TRBV11-2; 8 bases are shared with TRBD2. Per the germline V gene, CDR1 is SGHAT and CDR2 is FQNNGV. Germline trimming cut 6 bases from V and 1 base from J; bases unmatched to any gene: 5. The CDR3 sequence is 15 residues long. CDR3 sequence: CASRVAGRSYNEQFF. CDR3 DNA: TGTGCCAGCAGGGTAGCGGGACGTTCCTACAATGAGCAGTTCTTC.

The CDR3 region is CASSSLAGGPPAETQYF. Here the CDR3 DNA reads TGTGCCAGCAGTTCCTTAGCGGGGGGCCCCCCGGCAGAGACCCAGTACTTC. The chain employs TRBV28 and TRBJ2-5; 10 nucleotides match TRBD2. CDR1 and CDR2 (germline): MDHEN, SYDVKM. The CDR3 contains 17 residues. The ends lost 4 bases at V and 4 bases at J; junction bases unmatched: 12.

This clone was counted once. The rearrangement links TRBV19 to TRBJ1-5, with D hard to call. The germline CDR1 and CDR2 sequences are LNHDA and SQIVND (reference sequence). CDR3 length: 13 residues. The ends were cut back, 6 bases at V and 6 bases at J, with 12 bases in the middle. For the CDR3, the DNA is TGTGCCAGTAGGGGAGGAAGGATTCAGCCCCAGCATTTT. Translating gives CASRGGRIQPQHF.

Regarding this clone: Germline and junction disagree at one end, which may indicate a read error. The chain joins TRBV7-7 to TRBJ2-4; tentatively, D is TRBD2 (5 bases). The CDR3 has 15 amino acids. Germline V CDR1 and CDR2: SSHAT, FNYEAQ (reference sequence). The CDR3 here is CASSLAQLRKNIQYF. The CDR3 DNA sequence: TGTGCTAGCAGCTTAGCGCAGTTAAGGAAAAACATTCAGTACTTC.

J is TRBJ2-2 and V is TRBV7-6, with 10 bases identical to TRBD2. The V gene's germline CDR1 is SGHVS and CDR2 FNYEAQ. This CDR3 has 15 amino acids. V gave up 10 bases and J gave up 2 bases; unmatched junction bases: 7. Here the CDR3 reads CATSASGSNTGELFF. CDR3 nucleotides: TGTGCCACCTCAGCTAGCGGGAGTAACACCGGGGAGCTGTTTTTT.

The V gene is TRBV19, the J gene TRBJ2-3, with TRBD2 identical over 12 bases. The CDR3 has 16 amino acids. Germline loops: CDR1 LNHDA, CDR2 SQIVND (reference sequence). With 4 bases clipped from V and 4 bases from J, the junction kept 6 bases outside the gene matches. CDR3: CASSTRTSGKSDTQYF. As DNA, the CDR3 is TGTGCCAGTAGTACCCGGACTAGCGGGAAGTCAGATACGCAGTATTTT.

The rearrangement links TRBV7-9 to TRBJ2-7; D gene unclear. Trimming shortened V by 2 bases and J by 0 bases, and 2 bases separated the two germline ends. The germline V gene has CDR1 SEHNR and CDR2 FQNEAQ (reference sequence). This CDR3 comprises 12 residues. CDR3 in DNA: TGTGCCAGCAGCTTAACCTCCTACGAGCAGTACTTC. It yields the protein CASSLTSYEQYF.

The chain carries TRBV10-3 and TRBJ2-2; 13 bases are shared with TRBD2. V shed 7 bases and J 1 base; nucleotides not matched to a gene: 6. The CDR3 totals 17 residues. Germline V CDR1 and CDR2: ENHRY, SYGVKD. Here the CDR3 DNA reads TGTGCCATCACCTCAGGACTAGCGGGAGAGAACACCGGGGAGCTGTTTTTT. Amino acid sequence: CAITSGLAGENTGELFF.

The chain combines TRBV10-3 with TRBJ1-1; 11 bases match TRBD1. From germline, CDR1 is ENHRY and CDR2 SYGVKD. This CDR3 has 17 residues. J gave up 4 bases and V 8 bases, and 15 bases lay outside the gene matches. The CDR3 reads CAIGSGGTGGRGTEAFF. The CDR3 DNA reads as TGTGCCATCGGGAGTGGTGGGACAGGGGGGCGAGGCACTGAAGCTTTCTTT.

This chain links TRBV19 with TRBJ2-5; TRBD2 matches at 9 bases. The J call is doubtful: the DNA matches TRBJ2-7 better. There are 14 residues in the CDR3. Germline loops: CDR1 LNHDA, CDR2 SQIVND (reference sequence). For the CDR3, the DNA is TGTGCCAGTAGTATGGCGGGAGGGCGTTACGAGCAGTACTTC. Its translation is CASSMAGGRYEQYF.

In its sample, this clone was seen once. This chain connects TRBV6-1 to TRBJ1-2, with D unclear. Germline CDR1 is MNHNS and CDR2 is SASEGT. This CDR3 spans 12 amino acids. Trimming pared 2 bases from V and 8 bases from J, leaving 9 bases between. The CDR3 reads CASSEFLSGYTF. The CDR3 coding sequence is TGTGCCAGCAGTGAATTTTTGAGCGGCTACACCTTC.

The chain is built from TRBV12-5 and TRBJ2-3; D is ambiguous. CDR1 and CDR2 from the germline V gene are LGHNT and FRNRAP. This CDR3 is 12 amino acids long. V was pared by 6 bases and J by 4 bases, with 8 bases between. The CDR3 nucleotides read TGTGCTAGTGGCCCCGAGGCAGATACGCAGTATTTT. It yields the protein CASGPEADTQYF.

The chain couples TRBV18 to TRBJ2-3; the match to TRBD2 covers 8 bases. The V gene end was trimmed by 5 bases and the J gene end by 2 bases; junction bases not matched to a gene: 3. The CDR3 totals 14 residues. Germline-derived CDR1 and CDR2 are KGHSH and LQKENI. The CDR3 DNA sequence: TGTGCCAGCTCATCTAGCGGGTACACAGATACGCAGTATTTT. Its translation: CASSSSGYTDTQYF.

This clone was detected once. The chain is built from TRBV9 and TRBJ2-1, with D possibly TRBD2 on 6 matching bases. This CDR3 is built from 16 residues. The germline V gene has CDR1 SGDLS and CDR2 YYNGEE. V lost 0 bases and J 1 base, leaving 11 bases between the germline ends. CDR3 sequence: CASSVDGAGSYNEQFF. Written as DNA, the CDR3 is TGTGCCAGCAGCGTAGATGGGGCGGGGTCCTACAATGAGCAGTTCTTC.

This chain uses TRBV6-6 with TRBJ2-2; a possible D gene is TRBD1 (5 bases). From germline, CDR1 is MNHNY and CDR2 SVGAGI (reference sequence). Trimming shortened V by 2 bases and J by 4 bases, and 11 bases separated the two germline ends. This CDR3 is built from 15 residues. CDR3 in amino acids: CASSYARVITGELFF. The CDR3 DNA is TGTGCCAGCAGTTACGCCAGGGTAATCACCGGGGAGCTGTTTTTT.

The chain has TRBV19 and TRBJ2-7, with 11 bases identical to TRBD1. J gave up 2 bases and V 5 bases, and 8 bases lay outside the gene matches. Germline V gives CDR1 LNHDA, CDR2 SQIVND (reference sequence). The CDR3 spans 16 residues. CDR3 sequence: CASSLDLGQGAYEQYF. The CDR3, as DNA: TGTGCCAGTAGTCTCGACTTGGGACAGGGGGCCTACGAGCAGTACTTC.

V is TRBV6-6 and J is TRBJ2-3; D is unclear. The CDR3 loop spans 12 amino acids. Germline V gene data show CDR1 as MNHNY and CDR2 as SVGAGI (reference sequence). Trimming took 3 bases from V and 6 from J, leaving 7 bases between them. The CDR3, as DNA: TGTGCCAGCAGTTATGGGTTGGATACGCAGTATTTT. Its translation is CASSYGLDTQYF.

The chain carries TRBV6-1 and TRBJ2-7; a possible D gene is TRBD2 (6 bases). Germline CDR1 MNHNS, CDR2 SASEGT. The CDR3 consists of 14 residues. V was cut by 10 bases and J by 2 bases, with 18 bases left in between. The CDR3 DNA reads TGTGCCACCGAGGAGGGAGTCCGAACCTACGAGCAGTACTTC. Translation gives CATEEGVRTYEQYF.